The 27 T cell receptor beta chains below come from one sample, sequenced in a study of identical twins (dated by TCRdb to the mid-2010s). The library was built by means of 5' RACE. These reads were obtained on an Illumina HiSeq 2000. TCRdb took the public reads, trimmed them with fastp at Q25, ran MiXCR for clone calling and kept in-frame beta chains. Identical CDR3 proteins give one entry, which carries the most common genes and DNA. The sample table records about 520,000 distinct CDR3 sequences; 20% to 25% of these occur just once. The ten most abundant clones make up roughly 0.9% of the sample. These data were likewise used in another study, on T cells expressing NK-cell markers.

Sequenced sample: CD4+ T cells sorted from blood. Source of these receptors: a woman under 30 in good health.

A note on this clonotype: At one end the junction does not follow the germline gene, possibly because of a read error. V is TRBV2 and J is TRBJ2-3; 10 nucleotides align to TRBD2. The CDR3 runs to 18 residues. Germline values: CDR1 SNHLY, CDR2 FYNNEI. The CDR3 loop reads CACSLMSSGSTGTDTQYF. CDR3 coding DNA: TGTGCCTGCAGTTTAATGTCTAGCGGGAGTACGGGCACAGATACGCAGTATTTT.

This clonotype has a handful of counts. The genes are TRBV27 and TRBJ1-2; 8 bases line up with TRBD1. This CDR3 is built from 14 residues. Germline assignment: CDR1 MNHEY and CDR2 SMNVEV (reference sequence). With V trimmed by 5 bases and J by 2 bases, 4 bases remained unmatched. The CDR3 here is CASSPTGVNYGYTF. As DNA, the CDR3 is TGTGCCAGCAGTCCGACAGGGGTCAACTATGGCTACACCTTC.

This chain connects TRBV5-8 to TRBJ1-2, with D unclear. Germline-derived CDR1 and CDR2 are SGHTS and YDEGEE. The CDR3 runs 12 residues. The V end lost 2 bases, the J end lost 3 bases, and 5 bases lay between the germline ends. Written as DNA, the CDR3 is TGTGCCAGCAGCTTCGACGACTATGGCTACACCTTC. Protein: CASSFDDYGYTF.

This chain uses TRBV10-3 with TRBJ2-7, with no clear D. V was trimmed by 9 bases and J by 2 bases, leaving 11 bases between them. Germline assignment: CDR1 ENHRY and CDR2 SYGVKD. The CDR3 loop spans 12 amino acids. The CDR3 reads CAIRTVAYEQYF. The DNA of the CDR3 is TGTGCCATTCGGACGGTAGCCTACGAGCAGTACTTC.

The rearrangement joins TRBV10-3 to TRBJ2-5; D remains unclear. CDR3 length: 14 amino acids. Germline V gene sequence: CDR1 ENHRY, CDR2 SYGVKD. Trimming removed 0 bases from V and 5 bases from J, with 10 bases in between. In DNA form, the CDR3 reads TGTGCCATCAGTGAGTCGGGTCCGTCGGAGACCCAGTACTTC. Translation: CAISESGPSETQYF.

The rearrangement joins TRBV3-1 to TRBJ1-1, with D possibly being TRBD1 (5 bases). The CDR3 spans 13 residues. Germline lookup yields CDR1 LGHDT and CDR2 YNNKEL (reference sequence). The V gene lost 1 base and the J gene lost 4 bases, with 7 bases spanning the gap. As DNA, the CDR3 is TGTGCCAGCAGCCAAGGGGGCGGCACTGAAGCTTTCTTT. Its translation is CASSQGGGTEAFF.

The gene calls are TRBV10-1 and TRBJ1-6, with no clear D. V was trimmed by 2 bases and J by 11 bases, leaving 7 bases between them. Germline values: CDR1 WNHNN, CDR2 SYGVQD (reference sequence). CDR3 length: 12 residues. The CDR3 DNA is TGCGCCAGCAGTGAGAGCATGACACCCCTCCACTTT. Encoded protein: CASSESMTPLHF.

The rearrangement links TRBV24-1 to TRBJ1-2; D possibly corresponds to TRBD1 (6 bases). The CDR3 is made up of 13 amino acids. V lost 6 bases to trimming and J lost 0 bases, with 7 bases between them. Germline V CDR1 and CDR2: KGHDR, SFDVKD. CDR3 sequence reads: CATSKGANYGYTF. CDR3 DNA sequence: TGTGCCACCAGTAAGGGGGCTAACTATGGCTACACCTTC.

This clonotype showed up just a few times. The CDR3 DNA follows: TGTGCCAGCAGCTCCGTCACAGATACGCAGTATTTT. Translation: CASSSVTDTQYF. V gene TRBV7-3 combines with J gene TRBJ2-3; D is uncertain. Per the germline V gene, CDR1 is SGHTA and CDR2 is FQGTGA. Trimming removed 4 bases from V and 2 bases from J, with 4 bases in between. The CDR3 sequence is 12 residues long.

V gene TRBV20-1 combines with J gene TRBJ2-1; 12 bases map to TRBD2. CDR3 size: 14 residues. J lost 9 bases, V lost 6 bases, and 9 bases had no gene match. Germline values: CDR1 DFQATT, CDR2 SNEGSKA (reference sequence). Here the CDR3 DNA reads TGCAGTGCCTTAGGACTAGCGGGAAGGAGTGAGCAGTTCTTC. This codes for CSALGLAGRSEQFF.

This clonotype has a count of ten or more. The CDR3 is CASSFPTGTDTQYF. Here the CDR3 DNA reads TGTGCCAGCAGTTTCCCCACCGGCACAGATACGCAGTATTTT. The gene calls are TRBV6-5 and TRBJ2-3; D is uncertain. This CDR3 has 14 residues. The germline gives CDR1 MNHEY, CDR2 SVGAGI. V gave up 4 bases and J gave up 1 base, with 9 bases separating them.

This clonotype was observed a few times. The chain combines TRBV7-2 with TRBJ2-7, with no clear D. The CDR3 has 15 residues. V was cut by 6 bases and J by 3 bases, with 18 bases left in between. Germline values: CDR1 SGHTA, CDR2 FQGNSA. CDR3 DNA sequence: TGTGCCAGCAGTCGACACCCCGACGGCAGCTACGAGCAGTACTTC. This codes for CASSRHPDGSYEQYF.

This clonotype was detected once. CDR3 amino acids: CASLGQGGTEAFF. The DNA for the CDR3 is TGTGCCAGCTTGGGACAGGGGGGAACTGAAGCTTTCTTT. The chain employs TRBV27 and TRBJ1-1; 11 nucleotides align to TRBD1. This CDR3 has 13 amino acids. V lost 8 bases, J lost 5 bases, and 4 bases stayed unmatched. Germline lookup yields CDR1 MNHEY and CDR2 SMNVEV (reference sequence).

This clonotype has just a few counts. CDR3 region: CSALSGGAGNIQYF. The CDR3 DNA follows: TGCAGTGCTCTGAGCGGGGGGGCAGGGAACATTCAGTACTTC. The chain is built from TRBV20-1 and TRBJ2-4; 10 bases fit TRBD2. The CDR3 totals 14 residues. V shed 5 bases and J 7 bases; nucleotides not matched to a gene: 8. CDR1 and CDR2 (germline): DFQATT, SNEGSKA (reference sequence).

The chain links TRBV7-2 to TRBJ2-7; D unclear. Germline V CDR1 and CDR2: SGHTA, FQGNSA. With 3 bases removed from V and 6 bases from J, the gap between germline ends came to 12 bases. The CDR3 length is 13 residues. CDR3 amino acids: CASSFSSFSEQYF. The CDR3 region has the DNA TGTGCCAGCAGCTTCTCGAGCTTCAGCGAGCAGTACTTC.

This clonotype came up a few times. The rearrangement uses TRBV20-1 and TRBJ2-7; TRBD1 aligns across 7 bases. The V segment lost 0 bases and the J segment 12 bases; nucleotides outside the gene matches: 8. CDR3 length equals 12 residues. Germline V lookup: CDR1 DFQATT, CDR2 SNEGSKA (reference sequence). The DNA for the CDR3 is TGCAGTGCTAGAGATACGGACAGGAACCCGTACTTC. This encodes CSARDTDRNPYF.

The chain combines TRBV20-1 with TRBJ2-2; D is undetermined. This CDR3 contains 14 residues. The V end was cut by 0 bases, the J end by 5 bases, with 10 bases between. CDR1 is DFQATT, CDR2 SNEGSKA, per germline (reference sequence). CDR3 protein: CSAREVSQTGELFF. The CDR3 DNA reads as TGCAGTGCTAGAGAGGTGTCACAGACCGGGGAGCTGTTTTTT.

This chain joins TRBV20-1 and TRBJ2-3; 10 positions match TRBD2. After removal of 6 bases from V and 5 bases from J, the junction contained 5 bases not matched to a gene. The CDR3 has 13 residues. CDR1 is DFQATT, CDR2 SNEGSKA, per germline (reference sequence). The CDR3 loop is CSAPRLAGDTQYF. DNA of the CDR3: TGCAGTGCCCCCCGACTAGCGGGAGATACGCAGTATTTT.

Note on this clonotype: This may be a read error, as it is one base from a much larger clone. The V call is TRBV12-3 or TRBV12-4, the J call TRBJ2-7, with D possibly being TRBD2 (5 bases). Trimming removed 1 base from V and 3 bases from J, with 13 bases in between. There are 15 residues in the CDR3. The DNA of the CDR3 is TGTGCCAGCAGTTTAGGGGGTAGCGCGCACTACGAGCAGTACTTC. This gives the protein CASSLGGSAHYEQYF.

This clonotype was counted a few times. The V gene is TRBV6-1, the J gene TRBJ1-6; weak D call: TRBD1 (5 bases). V was clipped by 5 bases and J by 9 bases, with 14 bases between them. Germline loops: CDR1 MNHNS, CDR2 SASEGT. The CDR3 loop spans 14 amino acids. CDR3 sequence reads: CASSRGEGSSPLHF. Here the CDR3 DNA reads TGTGCCAGCAGTCGGGGGGAGGGGAGTTCACCCCTCCACTTT.

The chain recombines TRBV5-4 with TRBJ1-4; no clear D gene. Germline V gives CDR1 SGHNT, CDR2 YYREEE (reference sequence). Trimming shortened V by 4 bases and J by 3 bases, and 13 bases separated the two germline ends. The CDR3 consists of 15 residues. The CDR3 region is CASSRPGTANEKLFF. CDR3 DNA sequence: TGTGCCAGCAGCCGACCCGGAACGGCTAATGAAAAACTGTTTTTT.

This clonotype was found a few times. CDR3: CSAWGGETYEQYF. CDR3 in DNA: TGCAGTGCTTGGGGGGGGGAAACCTACGAGCAGTACTTC. The chain joins TRBV20-1 to TRBJ2-7; 7 nucleotides agree with TRBD2. The germline V gene encodes CDR1 DFQATT and CDR2 SNEGSKA (reference sequence). The J segment lost 2 bases and the V segment lost 5 bases, leaving 6 bases of the junction unmatched. This CDR3 is built from 13 residues.

The chain uses TRBV6-2 or TRBV6-3 and TRBJ2-1, with D unclear. The CDR3 length is 13 residues. Germline CDR1 is MNHEY and CDR2 is SVGEGT. V dropped 4 bases and J dropped 4 bases, with 8 bases sitting between them. The CDR3 here is CASSSLGYNEQFF. CDR3 in DNA: TGTGCCAGCAGTTCTCTGGGGTACAATGAGCAGTTCTTC.

Worth noting for this clonotype: Compared with germline, one end of the junction differs, possibly owing to a read error. The chain is built from TRBV5-6 and TRBJ1-5; D is uncertain. The CDR3 totals 12 residues. The germline gives CDR1 SGHDT, CDR2 YYEEEE. CDR3 nucleotide sequence: TGTGCCACCAGCTTGAACAATCAGCCCCAGCATTTT. As protein: CATSLNNQPQHF.

This clonotype was seen a few times. The rearrangement links TRBV6-1 to TRBJ1-5; D is unresolved. The CDR3 is made up of 16 amino acids. Germline V gene data show CDR1 as MNHNS and CDR2 as SASEGT. The germline V and J ends were trimmed by 5 bases and 9 bases, with 23 bases remaining between them. The CDR3 DNA reads as TGTGCCAGCAGTACCAGGACGGCGGGTCGAGTAGCGCCCCAGCATTTT. It codes for CASSTRTAGRVAPQHF.

The chain couples TRBV7-9 to TRBJ2-7, with 10 positions matching TRBD1. The CDR3 has 15 amino acids. Per the germline V gene, CDR1 is SEHNR and CDR2 is FQNEAQ (reference sequence). The V and J ends lost 5 bases and 4 bases, in that order; junction bases with no gene match: 8. CDR3 bases: TGTGCCAGCAGCGCCCGGGACAGGGGAACTTACGAGCAGTACTTC. It is translated as CASSARDRGTYEQYF. Full variable domain (outside the CDR3, taken from reference TRBV7-9 and TRBJ2-7): DTGVSQNPRHKITKRGQNVTFRCDPISEHNRLYWYRQTLGQGPEFLTYFQNEAQLEKSRLLSDRFSAERPKGSFSTLEIQRTEQGDSAMYLCASSARDRGTYEQYFGPGTRLTVT.

The gene calls are TRBV7-9 and TRBJ1-2; a weak D match, TRBD1 (6 bases). Per germline, CDR1 SEHNR and CDR2 FQNEAQ (reference sequence). This CDR3 comprises 15 residues. The V and J ends lost 5 bases and 3 bases respectively, with 16 bases between them. The CDR3: CASSANDRPYYGYTF. The CDR3 region has the DNA TGTGCCAGCAGCGCAAACGACAGGCCTTACTATGGCTACACCTTC.